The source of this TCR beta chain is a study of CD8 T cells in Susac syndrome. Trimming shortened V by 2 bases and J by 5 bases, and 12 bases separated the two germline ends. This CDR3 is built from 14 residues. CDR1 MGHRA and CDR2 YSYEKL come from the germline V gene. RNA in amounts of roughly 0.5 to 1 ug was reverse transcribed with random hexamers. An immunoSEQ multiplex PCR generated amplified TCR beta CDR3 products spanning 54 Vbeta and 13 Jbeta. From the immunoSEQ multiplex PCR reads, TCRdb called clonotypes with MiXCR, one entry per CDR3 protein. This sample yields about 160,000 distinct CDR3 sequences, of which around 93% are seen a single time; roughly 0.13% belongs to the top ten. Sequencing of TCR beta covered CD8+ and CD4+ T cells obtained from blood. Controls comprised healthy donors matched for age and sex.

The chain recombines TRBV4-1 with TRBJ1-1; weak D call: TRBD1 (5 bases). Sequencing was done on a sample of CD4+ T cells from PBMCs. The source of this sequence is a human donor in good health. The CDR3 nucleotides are TGCGCCAGCAGCCAAATAAGAAGGGGTACTGAAGCTTTCTTT. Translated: CASSQIRRGTEAFF.